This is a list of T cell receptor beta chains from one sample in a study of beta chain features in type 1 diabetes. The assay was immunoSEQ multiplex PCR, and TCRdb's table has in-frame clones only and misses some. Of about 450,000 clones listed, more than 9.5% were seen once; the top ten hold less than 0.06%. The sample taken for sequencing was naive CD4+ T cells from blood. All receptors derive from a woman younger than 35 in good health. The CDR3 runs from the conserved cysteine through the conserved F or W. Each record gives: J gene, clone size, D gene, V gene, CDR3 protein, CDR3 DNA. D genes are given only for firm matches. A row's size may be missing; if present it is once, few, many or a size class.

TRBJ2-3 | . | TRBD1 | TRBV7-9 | CASSRGRDSRTRTDTQYF | TGTGCCAGCAGCAGGGGAAGGGACAGCCGAACACGCACAGATACGCAGTATTTT
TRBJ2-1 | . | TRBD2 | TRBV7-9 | CASSPSLAGGYNEQFF | TGTGCCAGCTCCCCCTCACTAGCGGGGGGCTACAATGAGCAGTTCTTC
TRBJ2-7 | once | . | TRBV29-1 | CSVGSGTYEQYF | TGCAGCGTTGGTTCGGGCACCTACGAGCAGTACTTC
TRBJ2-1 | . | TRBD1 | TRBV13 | CASSLARKIGDSKTINEQFF | TGTGCCAGCAGCTTAGCCCGGAAAATCGGGGACAGTAAAACCATCAATGAGCAGTTCTTC
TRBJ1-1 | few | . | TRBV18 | CASSPLGGEAFF | TGTGCCAGCTCACCATTGGGGGGAGAAGCTTTCTTT
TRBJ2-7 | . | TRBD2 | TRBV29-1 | CSVGSTSWAEQYF | TGCAGCGTAGGATCGACTAGCTGGGCCGAGCAGTACTTC
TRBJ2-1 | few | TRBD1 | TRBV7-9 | CASRPQGNEQFF | TGTGCCAGCAGACCACAGGGGAATGAGCAGTTCTTC
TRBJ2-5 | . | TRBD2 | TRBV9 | CASSVNWEGGVLATQYF | TGTGCCAGCAGCGTAAATTGGGAGGGCGGTGTGTTAGCGACCCAGTACTTC
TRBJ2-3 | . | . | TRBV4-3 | CASSQEFDFATDTQYF | TGCGCCAGCAGCCAAGAGTTTGACTTTGCCACAGATACGCAGTATTTT
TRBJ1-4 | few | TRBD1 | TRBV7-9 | CASRSGTGRGKLFF | TGTGCCAGCAGATCCGGGACAGGTCGAGGAAAACTGTTTTTT
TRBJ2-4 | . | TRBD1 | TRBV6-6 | CASSGPGQGKNIQYF | TGTGCCAGCAGCGGTCCGGGACAGGGCAAAAACATTCAGTACTTC
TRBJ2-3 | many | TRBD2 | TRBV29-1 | CSALAGNTQYF | TGCAGCGCCCTAGCGGGCAATACGCAGTATTTT
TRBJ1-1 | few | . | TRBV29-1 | CSTGRGALRNTEAFF | TGCAGCACCGGGCGGGGGGCGTTGAGGAACACTGAAGCTTTCTTT
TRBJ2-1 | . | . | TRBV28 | CASSLGRRIFNEQFF | TGTGCCAGCAGTTTGGGGAGAAGGATTTTCAATGAGCAGTTCTTC
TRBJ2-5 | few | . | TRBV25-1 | CASSVFSGMGVTETQYF | TGTGCCAGCAGTGTTTTTTCCGGGATGGGCGTTACGGAGACCCAGTACTTC
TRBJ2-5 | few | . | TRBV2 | CASSRKPQETQYF | TGTGCCAGCAGTCGAAAGCCCCAAGAGACCCAGTACTTC
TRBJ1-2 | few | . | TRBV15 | CATRSFGLYGYTF | TGTGCCACCAGATCCTTCGGCTTGTATGGCTACACCTTC
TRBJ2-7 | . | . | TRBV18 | CASSPNFGYEQYF | TGTGCCAGCTCCCCAAACTTCGGTTACGAGCAGTACTTC
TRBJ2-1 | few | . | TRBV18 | CASSPPQGSYNEQFF | TGTGCCAGCTCACCACCGCAGGGTTCCTACAATGAGCAGTTCTTC
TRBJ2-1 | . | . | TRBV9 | CASSPSGRERNEQFF | TGTGCCAGCAGCCCCTCCGGGAGAGAGAGGAATGAGCAGTTCTTC
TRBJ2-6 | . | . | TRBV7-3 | CASSLTPASGANVLTF | TGTGCCAGCAGCTTAACGCCGGCCTCTGGGGCCAACGTCCTGACTTTC
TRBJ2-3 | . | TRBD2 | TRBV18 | CASSPLAGGLSSTDTQYF | TGTGCCAGCTCACCCTTAGCGGGGGGGCTTTCTAGCACAGATACGCAGTATTTT
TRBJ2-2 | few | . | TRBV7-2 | CASSLGQWGELFF | TGTGCCAGCAGCTTAGGCCAGTGGGGGGAGCTGTTTTTT
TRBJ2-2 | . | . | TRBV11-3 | CASTFSGVRELFF | TGTGCCAGCACCTTTTCGGGAGTCAGGGAGCTGTTTTTT
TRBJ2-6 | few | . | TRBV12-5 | CASGLGLSGANVLTF | TGTGCTAGTGGTTTGGGACTCTCTGGGGCCAACGTCCTGACTTTC
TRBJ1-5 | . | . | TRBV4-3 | CASSQVMLPSNQPQHF | TGCGCCAGCAGCCAAGTGATGCTTCCCAGCAATCAGCCCCAGCATTTT
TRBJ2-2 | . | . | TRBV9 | CASSPQGRGNTGELFF | TGTGCCAGCAGCCCGCAGGGGCGGGGAAACACCGGGGAGCTGTTTTTT
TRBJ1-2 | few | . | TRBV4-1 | CASSQDPITLSSRDTKNYGYTF | TGCGCCAGCAGCCAAGATCCCATTACTCTGTCCTCTCGGGACACAAAGAACTATGGCTACACCTTC
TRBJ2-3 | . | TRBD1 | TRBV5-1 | CASSSTGEDTQYF | TGCGCCAGCAGCTCGACAGGGGAGGATACGCAGTATTTT
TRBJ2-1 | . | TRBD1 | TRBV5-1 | CASSSQQGYNEQFF | TGCGCCAGCAGTTCGCAACAGGGGTACAATGAGCAGTTCTTC
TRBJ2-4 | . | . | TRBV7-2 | CASSLGGGLAKNIQYF | TGTGCCAGCAGCTTAGGAGGCGGGTTAGCCAAAAACATTCAGTACTTC
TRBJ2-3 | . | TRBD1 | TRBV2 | CASSAGGGEPITQYF | TGTGCCAGCAGTGCAGGGGGCGGAGAGCCCATTACGCAGTATTTT
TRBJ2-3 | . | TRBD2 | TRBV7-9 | CASPGPGGKLTDTQYF | TGTGCCAGCCCCGGACCCGGGGGGAAACTCACAGATACGCAGTATTTT
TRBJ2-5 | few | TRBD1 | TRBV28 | CASSLPLKGDRWTETQYF | TGTGCCAGCAGTTTACCCCTTAAGGGGGACAGGTGGACGGAGACCCAGTACTTC
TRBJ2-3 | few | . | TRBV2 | CASRPHGGNTDTQYF | TGTGCCAGCAGACCACACGGGGGAAACACAGATACGCAGTATTTT
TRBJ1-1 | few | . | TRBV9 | CASSLRTGTEAFF | TGTGCCAGCAGCCTTAGGACGGGCACTGAAGCTTTCTTT
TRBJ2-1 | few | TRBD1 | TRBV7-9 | CASSTGTGRRNEQFF | TGTGCCAGCAGTACCGGGACAGGGAGGAGAAATGAGCAGTTCTTC
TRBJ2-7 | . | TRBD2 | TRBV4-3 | CASSHGTSGIPYEQYF | TGCGCCAGCAGCCACGGGACTAGCGGGATACCCTACGAGCAGTACTTC
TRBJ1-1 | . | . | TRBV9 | CASSVTPRGTLAEAFF | TGTGCCAGCAGCGTAACCCCCCGAGGGACGCTTGCTGAAGCTTTCTTT
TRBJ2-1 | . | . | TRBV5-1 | CASSLGARWDEQFF | TGCGCCAGCAGCTTGGGGGCCCGGTGGGATGAGCAGTTCTTC
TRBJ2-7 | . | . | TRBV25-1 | CASSGYRQARREQYF | TGTGCCAGCAGTGGTTACCGGCAGGCCCGCCGCGAGCAGTACTTC
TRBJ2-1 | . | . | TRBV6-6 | CASSYQSGQLGNEQFF | TGTGCCAGCAGTTACCAAAGCGGGCAGCTCGGAAATGAGCAGTTCTTC
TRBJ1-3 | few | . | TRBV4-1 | CASSRPGQDRGNTIYF | TGCGCCAGCAGCCGTCCGGGACAAGATAGAGGAAACACCATATATTTT
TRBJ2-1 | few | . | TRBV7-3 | CASSPGGSYNEQFF | TGTGCCAGCAGCCCCGGGGGCTCCTACAATGAGCAGTTCTTC
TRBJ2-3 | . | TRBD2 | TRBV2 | CASSQQRGNTDTQYF | TGTGCCAGCAGCCAACAGCGGGGGAACACAGATACGCAGTATTTT
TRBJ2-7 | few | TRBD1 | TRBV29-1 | CSVRTGTYEQYF | TGCAGCGTACGGACAGGGACCTACGAGCAGTACTTC
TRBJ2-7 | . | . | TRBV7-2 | CASSLAPGAYEQYF | TGTGCCAGCAGCTTAGCGCCGGGGGCCTACGAGCAGTACTTC
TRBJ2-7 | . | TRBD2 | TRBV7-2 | CASRRTGEGLYEQYF | TGTGCCAGCAGACGAACGGGGGAGGGTCTCTACGAGCAGTACTTC
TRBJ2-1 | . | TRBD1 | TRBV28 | CATLDRGSPTTYNEQFF | TGTGCCACCCTTGACAGGGGGTCCCCTACTACATACAATGAGCAGTTCTTC
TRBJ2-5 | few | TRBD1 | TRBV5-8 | CASSTGVRETQYF | TGTGCCAGCAGTACAGGGGTTCGGGAGACCCAGTACTTC
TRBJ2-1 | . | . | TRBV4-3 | CASSQDPGTTYSYNEQFF | TGCGCCAGCAGCCAAGATCCGGGAACCACCTACTCCTACAATGAGCAGTTCTTC
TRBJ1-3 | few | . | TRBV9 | CASSVVGSGNTIYF | TGTGCCAGCAGCGTAGTGGGCTCTGGAAACACCATATATTTT
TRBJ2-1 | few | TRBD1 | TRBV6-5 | CASSLDRGLDEQFF | TGTGCCAGCAGTCTGGACAGGGGATTAGATGAGCAGTTCTTC
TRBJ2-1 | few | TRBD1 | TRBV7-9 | CASSLVTGTGRRNEQFF | TGTGCCAGCAGCTTGGTGACCGGGACAGGGAGAAGGAATGAGCAGTTCTTC